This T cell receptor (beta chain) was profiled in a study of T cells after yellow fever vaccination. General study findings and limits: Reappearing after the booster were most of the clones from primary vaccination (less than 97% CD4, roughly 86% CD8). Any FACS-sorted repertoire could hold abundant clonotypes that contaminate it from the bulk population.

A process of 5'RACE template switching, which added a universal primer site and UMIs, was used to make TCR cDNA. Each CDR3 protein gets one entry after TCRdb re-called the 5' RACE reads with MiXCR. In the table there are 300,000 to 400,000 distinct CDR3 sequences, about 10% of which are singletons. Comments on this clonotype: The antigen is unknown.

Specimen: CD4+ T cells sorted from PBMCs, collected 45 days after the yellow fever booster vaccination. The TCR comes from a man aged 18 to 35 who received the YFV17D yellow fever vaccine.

CDR3 amino acids: CASSSPSGGVDTQYF. The CDR3 coding sequence is TGTGCCAGCAGCTCTCCCAGCGGGGGTGTAGATACGCAGTATTTT. The chain has TRBV6-5 and TRBJ2-3, with 8 positions matching TRBD2. V was clipped by 6 bases and J by 5 bases; unmatched bases: 10. The germline CDR1 and CDR2 sequences are MNHEY and SVGAGI. This CDR3 contains 15 residues.